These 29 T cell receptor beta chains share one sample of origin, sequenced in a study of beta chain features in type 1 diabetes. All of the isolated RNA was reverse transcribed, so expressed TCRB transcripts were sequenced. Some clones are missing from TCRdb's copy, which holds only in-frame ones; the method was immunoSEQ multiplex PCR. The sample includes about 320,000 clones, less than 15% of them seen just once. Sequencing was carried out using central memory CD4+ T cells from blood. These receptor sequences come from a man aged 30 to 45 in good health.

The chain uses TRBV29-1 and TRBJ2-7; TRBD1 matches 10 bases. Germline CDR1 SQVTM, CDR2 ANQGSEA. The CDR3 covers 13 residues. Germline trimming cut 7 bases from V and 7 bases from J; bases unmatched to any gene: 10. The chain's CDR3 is CSGTGQGVGEQYF. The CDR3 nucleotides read TGCAGCGGAACCGGACAGGGGGTGGGGGAGCAGTACTTC.

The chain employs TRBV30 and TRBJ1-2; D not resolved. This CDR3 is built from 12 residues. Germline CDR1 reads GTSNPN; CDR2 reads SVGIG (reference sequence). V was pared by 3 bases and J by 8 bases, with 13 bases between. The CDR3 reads CAWSPSQMGYTF. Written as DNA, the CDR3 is TGTGCCTGGAGCCCGAGCCAAATGGGCTACACCTTC. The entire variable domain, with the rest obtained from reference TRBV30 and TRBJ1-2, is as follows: SQTIHQWPATLVQPVGSPLSLECTVEGTSNPNLYWYRQAAGRGLQLLFYSVGIGQISSEVPQNLSASRPQDRQFILSSKKLLLSDSGFYLCAWSPSQMGYTFGSGTRLTVV.

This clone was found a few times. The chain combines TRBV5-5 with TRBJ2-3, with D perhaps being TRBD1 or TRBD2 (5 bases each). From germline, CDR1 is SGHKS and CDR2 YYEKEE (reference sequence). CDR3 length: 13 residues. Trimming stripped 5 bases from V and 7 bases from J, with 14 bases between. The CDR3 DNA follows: TGTGCCAGCAGGGGGGATGGCCGTAATACGCAGTATTTT. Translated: CASRGDGRNTQYF.

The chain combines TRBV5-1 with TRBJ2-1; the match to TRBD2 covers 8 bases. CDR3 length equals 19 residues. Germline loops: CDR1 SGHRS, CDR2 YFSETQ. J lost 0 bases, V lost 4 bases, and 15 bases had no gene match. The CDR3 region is CASSGAGGAGSSSYNEQFF. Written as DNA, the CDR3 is TGCGCCAGCAGCGGGGCGGGGGGCGCAGGCTCAAGCTCCTACAATGAGCAGTTCTTC.

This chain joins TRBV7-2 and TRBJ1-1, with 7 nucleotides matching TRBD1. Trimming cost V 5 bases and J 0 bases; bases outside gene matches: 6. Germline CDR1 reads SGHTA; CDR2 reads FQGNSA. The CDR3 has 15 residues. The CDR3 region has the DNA TGTGCCAGCAGCGCGGAAGGGGGCGTGAACACTGAAGCTTTCTTT. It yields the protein CASSAEGGVNTEAFF.

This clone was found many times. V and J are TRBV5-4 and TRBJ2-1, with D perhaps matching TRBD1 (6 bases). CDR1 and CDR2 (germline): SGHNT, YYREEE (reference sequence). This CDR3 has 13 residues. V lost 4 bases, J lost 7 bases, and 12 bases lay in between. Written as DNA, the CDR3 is TGTGCCAGCAGCCAAGGACAGTCTAATGAGCAGTTCTTC. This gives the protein CASSQGQSNEQFF.

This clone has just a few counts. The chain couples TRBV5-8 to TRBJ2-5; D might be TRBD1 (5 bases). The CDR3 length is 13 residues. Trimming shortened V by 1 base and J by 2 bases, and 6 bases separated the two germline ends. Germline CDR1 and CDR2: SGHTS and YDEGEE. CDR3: CASSLRGQETQYF. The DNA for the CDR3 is TGTGCCAGCAGCTTGAGGGGACAAGAGACCCAGTACTTC.

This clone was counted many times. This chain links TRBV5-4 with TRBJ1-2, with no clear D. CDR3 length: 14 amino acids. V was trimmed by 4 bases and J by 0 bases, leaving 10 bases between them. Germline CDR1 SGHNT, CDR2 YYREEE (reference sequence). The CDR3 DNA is TGTGCCAGCAGCATAGCTACGGCTAACTATGGCTACACCTTC. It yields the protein CASSIATANYGYTF.

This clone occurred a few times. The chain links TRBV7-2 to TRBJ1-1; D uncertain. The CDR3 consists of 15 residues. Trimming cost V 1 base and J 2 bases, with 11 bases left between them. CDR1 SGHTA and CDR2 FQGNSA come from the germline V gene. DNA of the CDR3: TGTGCCAGCAGCTTAGGGAAGGTCATTAACACTGAAGCTTTCTTT. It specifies CASSLGKVINTEAFF.

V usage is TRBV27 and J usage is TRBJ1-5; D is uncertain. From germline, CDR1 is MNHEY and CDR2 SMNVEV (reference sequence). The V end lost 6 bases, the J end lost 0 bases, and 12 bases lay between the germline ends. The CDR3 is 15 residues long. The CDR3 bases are TGTGCCAGCAGCCGGGAGGGAACTAGCAATCAGCCCCAGCATTTT. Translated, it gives CASSREGTSNQPQHF.

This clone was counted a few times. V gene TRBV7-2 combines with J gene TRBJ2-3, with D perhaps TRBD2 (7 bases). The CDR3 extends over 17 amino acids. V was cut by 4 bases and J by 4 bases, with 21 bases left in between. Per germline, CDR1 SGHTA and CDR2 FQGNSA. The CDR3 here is CASSSRRTGSGADTQYF. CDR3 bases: TGTGCCAGCAGCTCCCGACGTACAGGGAGCGGGGCAGATACGCAGTATTTT.

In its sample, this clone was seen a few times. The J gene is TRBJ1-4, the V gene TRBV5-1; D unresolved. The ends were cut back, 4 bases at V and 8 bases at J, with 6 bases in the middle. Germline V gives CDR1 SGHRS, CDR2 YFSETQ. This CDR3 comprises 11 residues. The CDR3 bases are TGCGCCAGCAGCCATGAGGAAAAACTGTTTTTT. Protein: CASSHEEKLFF.

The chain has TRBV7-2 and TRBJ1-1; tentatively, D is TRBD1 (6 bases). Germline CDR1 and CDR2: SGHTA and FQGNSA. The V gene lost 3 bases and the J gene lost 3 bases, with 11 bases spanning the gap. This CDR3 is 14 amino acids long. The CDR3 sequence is CASSFRGADTEAFF. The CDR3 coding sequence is TGTGCCAGCAGCTTCAGGGGTGCGGACACTGAAGCTTTCTTT. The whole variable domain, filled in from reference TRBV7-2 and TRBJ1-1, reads GAGVSQSPSNKVTEKGKDVELRCDPISGHTALYWYRQSLGQGLEFLIYFQGNSAPDKSGLPSDRFSAERTGGSVSTLTIQRTQQEDSAVYLCASSFRGADTEAFFGQGTRLTVV.

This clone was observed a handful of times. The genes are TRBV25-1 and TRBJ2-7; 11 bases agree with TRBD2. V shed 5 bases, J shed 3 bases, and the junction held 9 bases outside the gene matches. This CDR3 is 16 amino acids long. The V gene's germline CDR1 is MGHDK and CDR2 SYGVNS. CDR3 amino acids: CASSTFLAGGNYEQYF. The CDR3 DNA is TGTGCCAGCAGTACATTCTTAGCGGGGGGGAACTACGAGCAGTACTTC.

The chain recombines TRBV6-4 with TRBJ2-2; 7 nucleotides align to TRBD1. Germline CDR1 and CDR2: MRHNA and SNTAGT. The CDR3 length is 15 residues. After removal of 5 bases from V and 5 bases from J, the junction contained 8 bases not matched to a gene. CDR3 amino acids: CASSPDRDPTGELFF. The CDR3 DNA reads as TGTGCCAGCAGTCCCGACAGGGACCCTACCGGGGAGCTGTTTTTT.

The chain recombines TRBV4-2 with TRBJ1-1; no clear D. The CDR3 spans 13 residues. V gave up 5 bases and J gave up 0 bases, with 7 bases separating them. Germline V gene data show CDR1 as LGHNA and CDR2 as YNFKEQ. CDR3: CASSLNMNTEAFF. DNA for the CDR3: TGTGCCAGCAGCTTAAACATGAACACTGAAGCTTTCTTT.

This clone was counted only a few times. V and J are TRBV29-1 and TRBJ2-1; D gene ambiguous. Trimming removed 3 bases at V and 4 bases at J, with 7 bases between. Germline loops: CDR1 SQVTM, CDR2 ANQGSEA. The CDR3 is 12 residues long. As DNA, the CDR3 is TGCAGCGTTGATGGGCCTTACAATGAGCAGTTCTTC. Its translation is CSVDGPYNEQFF.

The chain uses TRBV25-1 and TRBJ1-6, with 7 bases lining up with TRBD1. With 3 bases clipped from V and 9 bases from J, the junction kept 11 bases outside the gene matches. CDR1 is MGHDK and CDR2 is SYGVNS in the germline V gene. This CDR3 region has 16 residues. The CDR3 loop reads CASSDSLGGNISPLHF. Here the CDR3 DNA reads TGTGCCAGCAGTGATAGCCTAGGGGGCAATATTTCACCCCTCCACTTT.

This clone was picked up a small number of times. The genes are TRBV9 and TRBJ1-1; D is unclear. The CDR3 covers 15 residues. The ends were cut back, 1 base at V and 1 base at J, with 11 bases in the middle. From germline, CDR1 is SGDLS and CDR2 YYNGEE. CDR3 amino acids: CASSVSHDGNTEAFF. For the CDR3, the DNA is TGTGCCAGCAGCGTATCACATGACGGGAACACTGAAGCTTTCTTT.

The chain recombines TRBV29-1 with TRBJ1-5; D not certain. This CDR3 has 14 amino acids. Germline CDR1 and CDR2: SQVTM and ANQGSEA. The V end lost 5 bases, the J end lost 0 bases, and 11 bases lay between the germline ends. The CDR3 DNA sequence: TGCAGCGTTTCCCCAGCGGCTAGCAATCAGCCCCAGCATTTT. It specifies CSVSPAASNQPQHF.

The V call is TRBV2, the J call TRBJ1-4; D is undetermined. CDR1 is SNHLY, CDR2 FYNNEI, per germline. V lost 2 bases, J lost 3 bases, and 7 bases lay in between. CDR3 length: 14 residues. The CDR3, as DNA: TGTGCCAGCAGTGAAAGGGTCGCTAATGAAAAACTGTTTTTT. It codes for CASSERVANEKLFF. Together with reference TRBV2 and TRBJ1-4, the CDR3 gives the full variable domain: EPEVTQTPSHQVTQMGQEVILRCVPISNHLYFYWYRQILGQKVEFLVSFYNNEISEKSEIFDDQFSVERPDGSNFTLKIRSTKLEDSAMYFCASSERVANEKLFFGSGTQLSVL.

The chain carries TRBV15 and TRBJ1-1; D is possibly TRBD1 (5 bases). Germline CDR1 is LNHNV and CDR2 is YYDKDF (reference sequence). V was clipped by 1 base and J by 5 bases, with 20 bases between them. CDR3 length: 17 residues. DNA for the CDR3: TGTGCCACCAGCAGAGCCCCGGGACGGGGCTTTGGGACTGAAGCTTTCTTT. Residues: CATSRAPGRGFGTEAFF.

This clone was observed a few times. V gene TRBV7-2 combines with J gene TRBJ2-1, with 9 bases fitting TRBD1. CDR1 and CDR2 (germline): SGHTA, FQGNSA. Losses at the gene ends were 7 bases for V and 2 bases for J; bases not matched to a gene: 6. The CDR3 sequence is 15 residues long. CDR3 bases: TGTGCCAGCATCGAGGACAGGGGCGCCTACAATGAGCAGTTCTTC. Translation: CASIEDRGAYNEQFF.

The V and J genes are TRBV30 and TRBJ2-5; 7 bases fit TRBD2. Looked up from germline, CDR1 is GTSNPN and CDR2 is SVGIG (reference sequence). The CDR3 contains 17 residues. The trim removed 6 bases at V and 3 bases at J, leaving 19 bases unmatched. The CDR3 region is CACSDVGTAGRKETQYF. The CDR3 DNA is TGTGCCTGTTCGGACGTAGGTACAGCGGGGCGAAAAGAGACCCAGTACTTC.

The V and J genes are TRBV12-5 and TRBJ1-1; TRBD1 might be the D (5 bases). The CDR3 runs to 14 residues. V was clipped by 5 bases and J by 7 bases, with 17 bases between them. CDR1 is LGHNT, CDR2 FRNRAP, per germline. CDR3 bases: TGTGCTAGTGGTAGCCGGGGGGGGTCTAGTGAAGCTTTCTTT. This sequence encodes CASGSRGGSSEAFF. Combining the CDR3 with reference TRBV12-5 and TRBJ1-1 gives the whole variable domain DARVTQTPRHKVTEMGQEVTMRCQPILGHNTVFWYRQTMMQGLELLAYFRNRAPLDDSGMPKDRFSAEMPDATLATLKIQPSEPRDSAVYFCASGSRGGSSEAFFGQGTRLTVV.

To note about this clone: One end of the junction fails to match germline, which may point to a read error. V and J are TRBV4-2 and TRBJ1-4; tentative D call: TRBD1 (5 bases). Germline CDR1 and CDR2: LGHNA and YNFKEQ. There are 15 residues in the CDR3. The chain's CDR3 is CASSRQTDPNEKLFF. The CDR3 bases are TGTGCCAGCAGCCGACAGACAGACCCTAATGAAAAGCTGTTTTTT.

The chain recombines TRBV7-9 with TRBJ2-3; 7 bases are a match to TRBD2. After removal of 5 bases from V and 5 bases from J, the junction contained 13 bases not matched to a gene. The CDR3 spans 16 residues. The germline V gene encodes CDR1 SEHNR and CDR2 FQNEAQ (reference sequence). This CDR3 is CASSPGGAGAVDTQYF. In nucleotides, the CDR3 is TGTGCCAGCAGCCCGGGTGGGGCGGGAGCTGTAGATACGCAGTATTTT.

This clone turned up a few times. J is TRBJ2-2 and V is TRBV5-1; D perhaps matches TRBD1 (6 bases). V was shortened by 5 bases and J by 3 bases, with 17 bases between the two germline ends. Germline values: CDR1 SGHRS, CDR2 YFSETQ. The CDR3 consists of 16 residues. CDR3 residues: CASSPLMGAYTGELFF. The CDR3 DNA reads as TGCGCCAGCAGTCCTTTGATGGGGGCCTACACCGGGGAGCTGTTTTTT.

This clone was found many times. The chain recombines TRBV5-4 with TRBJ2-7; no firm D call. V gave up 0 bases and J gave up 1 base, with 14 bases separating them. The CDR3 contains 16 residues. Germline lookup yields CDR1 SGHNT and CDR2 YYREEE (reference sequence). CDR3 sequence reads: CASSLVVSCSSYEQYV. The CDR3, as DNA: TGTGCCAGCAGCTTGGTAGTCAGTTGCTCGTCCTACGAGCAGTACGTC.